The 13 T cell receptor beta chains below come from one sample, sequenced in a study of beta chain features in type 1 diabetes. Study-wide findings and caveats: Type 1 diabetes patients showed a moderate but significant shortening of TCRB CDR3s in all four CD4+ subsets.

Their cognate antigens are unknown. What was sequenced were expressed TCRB transcripts, since all of the isolated RNA had been reverse transcribed. Some clones are missing from TCRdb's copy, which holds only in-frame ones; the method was immunoSEQ multiplex PCR. The sample gives a few hundred thousand clones, around 12% of which show up once; 0.0085% to 0.012% is in the top ten. Sequenced input: naive CD4+ T cells from blood. Receptors originate from a young woman with type 1 diabetes.

The chain has TRBV29-1 and TRBJ1-1; D not resolved. The CDR3 length is 13 residues. V lost 4 bases and J 11 bases, leaving 20 bases between the germline ends. Germline values: CDR1 SQVTM, CDR2 ANQGSEA. CDR3 sequence (DNA): TGCAGCGTTGTACAGCGGAATAACATGGCCGCTTTCTTT. It translates to CSVVQRNNMAAFF.

The CDR3, as DNA: TGTGCCAGCAGCTTCCCCCAGCGGCCCACAGATACGCAGTATTTT. It codes for CASSFPQRPTDTQYF. The chain is built from TRBV7-9 and TRBJ2-3, with D perhaps matching TRBD2 (5 bases). V shed 3 bases and J shed 2 bases, with 12 bases lying between them. Germline assignment: CDR1 SEHNR and CDR2 FQNEAQ (reference sequence). The CDR3 extends over 15 amino acids. The full variable domain, in which reference TRBV7-9 and TRBJ2-3 provide the parts outside the CDR3, is DTGVSQNPRHKITKRGQNVTFRCDPISEHNRLYWYRQTLGQGPEFLTYFQNEAQLEKSRLLSDRFSAERPKGSFSTLEIQRTEQGDSAMYLCASSFPQRPTDTQYFGPGTRLTVL.

This clone was seen only a few times. The chain employs TRBV28 and TRBJ2-7, with a possible D match to TRBD1 (6 bases). Per germline, CDR1 MDHEN and CDR2 SYDVKM. With 7 bases removed from V and 4 bases from J, the gap between germline ends came to 11 bases. The CDR3 is 12 amino acids. CDR3 residues: CASTPGQYEQYF. In DNA, the CDR3 is TGTGCCAGCACCCCCGGACAGTACGAGCAGTACTTC.

CDR3 sequence reads: CSVEGGLAGNTDTQYF. In DNA, the CDR3 is TGCAGCGTTGAAGGAGGACTAGCGGGCAACACAGATACGCAGTATTTT. The chain employs TRBV29-1 and TRBJ2-3; 11 positions match TRBD2. The V and J ends lost 1 base and 2 bases, in that order; junction bases with no gene match: 5. The germline V gene encodes CDR1 SQVTM and CDR2 ANQGSEA. This CDR3 has 16 amino acids.

This clone was counted a few times. The chain joins TRBV7-2 to TRBJ1-1; 7 nucleotides line up with TRBD1. V shed 4 bases and J 1 base; nucleotides not matched to a gene: 6. This CDR3 spans 15 amino acids. Per germline, CDR1 SGHTA and CDR2 FQGNSA. CDR3 sequence reads: CASSSTRQGNTEAFF. CDR3 DNA sequence: TGTGCCAGCAGCTCAACCCGACAGGGGAACACTGAAGCTTTCTTT.

In its sample, this clone was seen a few times. The V call is TRBV9, the J call TRBJ2-7; 12 nucleotides agree with TRBD2. The germline CDR1 and CDR2 sequences are SGDLS and YYNGEE. The CDR3 consists of 17 residues. Unmatched junction bases numbered 11, after V lost 4 bases and J lost 3 bases. CDR3: CASSPRPLAGGLYEQYF. The CDR3 bases are TGTGCCAGCAGCCCTCGACCCCTAGCGGGAGGGCTCTACGAGCAGTACTTC.

The chain carries TRBV11-2 and TRBJ2-1, with 15 bases fitting TRBD2. CDR3 length: 16 residues. J was trimmed by 8 bases and V by 5 bases; bases with no gene match: 7. Germline V CDR1 and CDR2: SGHAT, FQNNGV. CDR3 DNA sequence: TGTGCCAGCAGCGCGGGACTAGCGGGAGGTCAAGATGAGCAGTTCTTC. This codes for CASSAGLAGGQDEQFF.

This clone was detected only a few times. This chain joins TRBV10-3 and TRBJ1-2; D perhaps matches TRBD1 (5 bases). V lost 2 bases to trimming and J lost 10 bases, with 17 bases between them. The germline CDR1 and CDR2 sequences are ENHRY and SYGVKD. CDR3 length equals 14 residues. DNA for the CDR3: TGTGCCATCAGTGAGGAAGTCCGGGGGATGTACTACACCTTC. Residues: CAISEEVRGMYYTF.

This clone was detected only a few times. V usage is TRBV4-1 and J usage is TRBJ1-2; TRBD1 aligns across 7 bases. This CDR3 is 14 amino acids long. After removal of 4 bases from V and 7 bases from J, the junction contained 9 bases not matched to a gene. The germline V gene encodes CDR1 MGHRA and CDR2 YSYEKL. CDR3 protein: CASSRPGGEGGYTF. The CDR3 DNA follows: TGCGCCAGCAGCCGGCCAGGGGGAGAGGGTGGCTACACCTTC.

The chain has TRBV19 and TRBJ1-1, with a possible D match to TRBD1 (5 bases). The CDR3 has 14 residues. The V and J ends lost 5 bases and 0 bases respectively, with 10 bases between them. Germline V CDR1 and CDR2: LNHDA, SQIVND (reference sequence). In DNA form, the CDR3 reads TGTGCCAGTAGTCCGCAGACAGTGAACACTGAAGCTTTCTTT. Translation gives CASSPQTVNTEAFF.

Only a few counts were recorded for this clone. The gene calls are TRBV10-3 and TRBJ2-3; 9 nucleotides align to TRBD1. This CDR3 is 14 amino acids long. V lost 3 bases, J lost 4 bases, and 2 bases stayed unmatched. Germline V gene data show CDR1 as ENHRY and CDR2 as SYGVKD. The CDR3 sequence: CAISERQGADTQYF. The CDR3 DNA reads TGTGCCATCAGTGAACGACAGGGGGCAGATACGCAGTATTTT.

This clone occurred a few times. The chain uses TRBV4-1 and TRBJ2-5; 7 bases align to TRBD2. Germline CDR1 MGHRA, CDR2 YSYEKL. J was trimmed by 2 bases and V by 4 bases; bases with no gene match: 16. The CDR3 consists of 18 residues. The CDR3 protein is CASSLRAGLTGEQETQYF. The CDR3, as DNA: TGCGCCAGCAGCCTTCGAGCGGGGCTAACGGGAGAGCAAGAGACCCAGTACTTC.

The sample holds a few counts of this clone. V usage is TRBV18 and J usage is TRBJ2-5; 8 nucleotides align to TRBD2. V lost 6 bases and J lost 3; bases outside the gene matches: 6. The CDR3 length is 14 residues. Germline values: CDR1 KGHSH, CDR2 LQKENI. CDR3 nucleotide sequence: TGTGCCAGCTCCCCGACTAGCGCTAAAGAGACCCAGTACTTC. This encodes CASSPTSAKETQYF.